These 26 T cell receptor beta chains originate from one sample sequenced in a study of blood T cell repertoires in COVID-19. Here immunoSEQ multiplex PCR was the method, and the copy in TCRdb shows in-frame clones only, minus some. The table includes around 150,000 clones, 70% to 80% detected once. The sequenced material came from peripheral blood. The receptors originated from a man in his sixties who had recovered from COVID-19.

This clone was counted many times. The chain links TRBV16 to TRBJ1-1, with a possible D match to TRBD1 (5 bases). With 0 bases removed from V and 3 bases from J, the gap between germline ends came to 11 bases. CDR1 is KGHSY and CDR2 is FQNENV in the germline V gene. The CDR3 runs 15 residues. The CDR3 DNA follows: TGTGCCAGCAGCCAATCAGGGGTGGGTGACACTGAAGCTTTCTTT. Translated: CASSQSGVGDTEAFF.

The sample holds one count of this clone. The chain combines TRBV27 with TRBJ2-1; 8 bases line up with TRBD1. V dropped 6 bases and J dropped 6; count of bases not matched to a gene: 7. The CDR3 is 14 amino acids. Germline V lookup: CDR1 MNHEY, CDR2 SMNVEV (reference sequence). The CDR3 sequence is CASSLRTGPNEQFF. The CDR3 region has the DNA TGTGCCAGCAGCCTCAGGACAGGGCCCAATGAGCAGTTCTTC.

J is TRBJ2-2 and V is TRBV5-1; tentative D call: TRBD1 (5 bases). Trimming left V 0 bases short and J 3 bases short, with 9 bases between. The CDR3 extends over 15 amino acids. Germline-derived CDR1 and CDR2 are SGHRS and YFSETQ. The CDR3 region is CASSLGIRDTGELFF. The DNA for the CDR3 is TGCGCCAGCAGCTTGGGAATCAGGGACACCGGGGAGCTGTTTTTT.

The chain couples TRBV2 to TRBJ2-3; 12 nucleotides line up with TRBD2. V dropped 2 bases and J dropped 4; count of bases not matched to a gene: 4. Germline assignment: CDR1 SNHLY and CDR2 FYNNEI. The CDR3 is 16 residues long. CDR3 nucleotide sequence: TGTGCCAGCAGTGAACTAGCGGGGGGGCTGGCAGATACGCAGTATTTT. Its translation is CASSELAGGLADTQYF.

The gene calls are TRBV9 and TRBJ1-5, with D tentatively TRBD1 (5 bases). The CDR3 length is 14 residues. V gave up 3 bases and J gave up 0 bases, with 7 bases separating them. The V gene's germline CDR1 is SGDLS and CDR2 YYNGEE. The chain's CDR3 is CASSAQGSNQPQHF. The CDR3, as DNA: TGTGCCAGCAGCGCCCAGGGTAGCAATCAGCCCCAGCATTTT.

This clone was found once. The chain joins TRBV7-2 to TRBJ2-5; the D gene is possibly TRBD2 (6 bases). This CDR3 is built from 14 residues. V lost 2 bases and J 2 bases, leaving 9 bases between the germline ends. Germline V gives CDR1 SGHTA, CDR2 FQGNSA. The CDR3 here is CASSLPRGQETQYF. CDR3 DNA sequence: TGTGCCAGCAGCTTACCCCGGGGGCAAGAGACCCAGTACTTC.

The CDR3 is CASNKGGATHEQYF. The CDR3 DNA reads as TGTGCCAGCAACAAGGGAGGTGCTACCCACGAGCAGTACTTC. The V call is TRBV7-2, the J call TRBJ2-7, with a weak D call TRBD2 (6 bases). CDR3 size: 14 residues. Looked up from germline, CDR1 is SGHTA and CDR2 is FQGNSA. Trimming removed 7 bases from V and 5 bases from J, with 18 bases in between.

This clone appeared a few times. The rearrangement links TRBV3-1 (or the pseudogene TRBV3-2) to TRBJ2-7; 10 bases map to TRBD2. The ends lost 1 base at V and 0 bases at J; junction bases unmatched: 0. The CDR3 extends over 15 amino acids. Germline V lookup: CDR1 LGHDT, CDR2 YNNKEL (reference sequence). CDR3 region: CASSQGLAGSYEQYF. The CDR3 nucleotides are TGTGCCAGCAGCCAAGGACTAGCGGGCTCCTACGAGCAGTACTTC.

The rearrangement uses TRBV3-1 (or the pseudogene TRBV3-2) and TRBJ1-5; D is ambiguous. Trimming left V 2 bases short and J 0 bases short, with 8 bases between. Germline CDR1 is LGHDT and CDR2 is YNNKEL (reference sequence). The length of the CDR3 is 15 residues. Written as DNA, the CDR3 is TGTGCCAGCAGCCAAACCCCGGTTAGCAATCAGCCCCAGCATTTT. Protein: CASSQTPVSNQPQHF.

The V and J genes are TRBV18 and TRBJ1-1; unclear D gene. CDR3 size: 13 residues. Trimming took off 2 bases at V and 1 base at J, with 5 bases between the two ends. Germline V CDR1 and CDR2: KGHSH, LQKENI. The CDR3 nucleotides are TGTGCCAGCTCACCATCACAGAACACTGAAGCTTTCTTT. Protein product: CASSPSQNTEAFF.

CDR3 nucleotides: TGCGCCAGCAGCTTTGCCGGGACTTACACTGAAGCTTTCTTT. Translating gives CASSFAGTYTEAFF. This chain joins TRBV5-1 and TRBJ1-1, with a weak D call TRBD1 (5 bases). Trimming left V 2 bases short and J 3 bases short, with 11 bases between. CDR1 and CDR2 (germline): SGHRS, YFSETQ. This CDR3 spans 14 amino acids.

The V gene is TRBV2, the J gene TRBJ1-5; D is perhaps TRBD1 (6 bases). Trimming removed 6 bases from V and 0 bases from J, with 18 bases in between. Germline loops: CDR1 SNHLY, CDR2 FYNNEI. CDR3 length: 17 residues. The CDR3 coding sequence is TGTGCCAGCAGAACCGGGACATCGCATTATAGCAATCAGCCCCAGCATTTT. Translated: CASRTGTSHYSNQPQHF.

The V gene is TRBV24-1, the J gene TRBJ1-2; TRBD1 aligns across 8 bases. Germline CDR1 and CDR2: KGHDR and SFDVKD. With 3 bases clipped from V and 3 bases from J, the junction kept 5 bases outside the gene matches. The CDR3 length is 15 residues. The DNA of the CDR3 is TGTGCCACCAGTGATAGGAAGGGACAGGACTATGGCTACACCTTC. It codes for CATSDRKGQDYGYTF.

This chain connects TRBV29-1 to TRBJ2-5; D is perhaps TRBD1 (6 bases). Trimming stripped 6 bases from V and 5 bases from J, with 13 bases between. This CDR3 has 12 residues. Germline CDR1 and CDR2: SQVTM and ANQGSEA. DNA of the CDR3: TGCAGCGTGGGGGCCTTAAGGGAGACCCAGTACTTC. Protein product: CSVGALRETQYF. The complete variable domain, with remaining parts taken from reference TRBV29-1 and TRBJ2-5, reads SAVISQKPSRDICQRGTSLTIQCQVDSQVTMMFWYRQQPGQSLTLIATANQGSEATYESGFVIDKFPISRPNLTFSTLTVSNMSPEDSSIYLCSVGALRETQYFGPGTRLLVL.

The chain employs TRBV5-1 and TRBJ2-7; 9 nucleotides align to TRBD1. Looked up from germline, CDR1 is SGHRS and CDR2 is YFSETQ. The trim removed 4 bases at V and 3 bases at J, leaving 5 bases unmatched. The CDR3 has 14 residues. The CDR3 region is CASSPEGQGYEQYF. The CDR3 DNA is TGCGCCAGCAGCCCGGAGGGACAGGGCTACGAGCAGTACTTC.

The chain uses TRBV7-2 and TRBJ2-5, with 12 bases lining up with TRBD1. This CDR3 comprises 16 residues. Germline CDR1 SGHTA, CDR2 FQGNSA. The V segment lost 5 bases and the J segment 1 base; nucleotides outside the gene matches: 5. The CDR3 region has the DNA TGTGCCAGCAGCCGGGACAGGGGGCGCCCCCAAGAGACCCAGTACTTC. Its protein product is CASSRDRGRPQETQYF.

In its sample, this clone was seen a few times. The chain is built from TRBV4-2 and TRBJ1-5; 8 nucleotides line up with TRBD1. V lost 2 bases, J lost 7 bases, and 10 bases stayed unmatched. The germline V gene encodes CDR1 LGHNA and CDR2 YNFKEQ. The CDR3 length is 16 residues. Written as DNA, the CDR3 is TGTGCCAGCAGCCAACATTCGACAGGGGAGGGCCAGCCCCAGCATTTT. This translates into CASSQHSTGEGQPQHF.

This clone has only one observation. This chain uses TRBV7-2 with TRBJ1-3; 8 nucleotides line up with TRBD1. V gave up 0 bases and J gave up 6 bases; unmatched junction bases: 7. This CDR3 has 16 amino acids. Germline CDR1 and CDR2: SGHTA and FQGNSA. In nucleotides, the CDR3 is TGTGCCAGCAGCTTAGCGCCAGGGGGCGGTTTAAACACCATATATTTT. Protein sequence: CASSLAPGGGLNTIYF.

The CDR3 here is CASSQGEYSYEQYF. The DNA of the CDR3 is TGTGCCAGCAGTCAGGGGGAGTACTCCTACGAGCAGTACTTC. The chain employs TRBV6-5 and TRBJ2-7, with 7 nucleotides matching TRBD1. The germline gives CDR1 MNHEY, CDR2 SVGAGI. This CDR3 is built from 14 residues. The ends lost 5 bases at V and 0 bases at J; junction bases unmatched: 4.

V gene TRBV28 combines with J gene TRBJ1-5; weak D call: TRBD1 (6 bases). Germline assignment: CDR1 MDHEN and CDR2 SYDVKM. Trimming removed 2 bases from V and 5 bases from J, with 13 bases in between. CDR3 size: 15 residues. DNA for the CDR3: TGTGCCAGCAGTTTAGCGGGGGGCCATTATCAGCCCCAGCATTTT. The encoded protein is CASSLAGGHYQPQHF.

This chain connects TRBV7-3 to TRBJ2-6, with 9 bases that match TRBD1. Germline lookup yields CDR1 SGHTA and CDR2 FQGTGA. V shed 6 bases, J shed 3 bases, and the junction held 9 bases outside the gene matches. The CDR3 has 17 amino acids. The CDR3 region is CASRGRDRVGGANVLTF. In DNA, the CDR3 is TGTGCCAGCAGAGGCCGGGACAGGGTCGGTGGGGCCAACGTCCTGACTTTC.

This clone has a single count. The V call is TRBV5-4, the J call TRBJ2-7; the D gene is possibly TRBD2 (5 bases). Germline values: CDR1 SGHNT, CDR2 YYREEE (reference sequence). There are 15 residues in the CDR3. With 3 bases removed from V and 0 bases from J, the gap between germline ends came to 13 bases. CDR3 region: CASSSGLSSSYEQYF. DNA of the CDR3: TGTGCCAGCAGCTCCGGACTGAGTAGCTCCTACGAGCAGTACTTC.

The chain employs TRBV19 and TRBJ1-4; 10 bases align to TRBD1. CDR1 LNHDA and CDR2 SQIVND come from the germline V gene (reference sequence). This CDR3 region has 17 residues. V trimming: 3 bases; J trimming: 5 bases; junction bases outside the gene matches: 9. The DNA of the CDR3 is TGTGCCAGTAGTATTTGGAGACAGGGGGCGATGAATGAAAAACTGTTTTTT. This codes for CASSIWRQGAMNEKLFF.

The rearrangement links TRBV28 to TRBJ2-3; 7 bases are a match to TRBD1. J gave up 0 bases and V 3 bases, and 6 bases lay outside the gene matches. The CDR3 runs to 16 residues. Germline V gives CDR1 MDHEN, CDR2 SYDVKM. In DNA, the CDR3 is TGTGCCAGCAGTTTCAACAGGGGCCTTAGCACAGATACGCAGTATTTT. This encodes CASSFNRGLSTDTQYF.

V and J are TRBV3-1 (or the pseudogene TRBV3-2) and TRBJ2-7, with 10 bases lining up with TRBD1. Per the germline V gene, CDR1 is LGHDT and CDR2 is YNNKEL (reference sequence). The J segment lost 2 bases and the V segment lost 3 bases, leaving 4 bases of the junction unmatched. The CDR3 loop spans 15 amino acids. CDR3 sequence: CASSHEGQGPYEQYF. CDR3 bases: TGTGCCAGCAGCCACGAGGGACAGGGGCCCTACGAGCAGTACTTC.

The CDR3 DNA is TGTGCCAGCAATCCAGGGAACTACGAGCAGTACTTC. Translating it yields CASNPGNYEQYF. The chain joins TRBV28 to TRBJ2-7, with TRBD1 as a possible D gene (5 bases). The CDR3 totals 12 residues. Germline V gene lookup returns CDR1 MDHEN and CDR2 SYDVKM. Trimming cost V 7 bases and J 3 bases, with 10 bases left between them. Together with reference TRBV28 and TRBJ2-7, the CDR3 gives the full variable domain: DVKVTQSSRYLVKRTGEKVFLECVQDMDHENMFWYRQDPGLGLRLIYFSYDVKMKEKGDIPEGYSVSREKKERFSLILESASTNQTSMYLCASNPGNYEQYFGPGTRLTVT.